Presented here are 23 T cell receptor beta chains from one specimen sequenced in a study of shared clonotypes between healthy human individuals. Only in-frame clones appear in the TCRdb table, and some are missing; sequencing was by immunoSEQ multiplex PCR. This sample has over a million clones, with more than 95% found just once. Sequencing was carried out using naive CD4+ T cells sorted from blood. The subset: CD45RA+ positively selected. Every receptor here comes from a man between 25 and 39 years old in good health.

The rearrangement joins TRBV7-8 to TRBJ2-1; 7 bases are shared with TRBD2. Germline V gives CDR1 SGHVS, CDR2 FQNEAQ. The CDR3 is 17 residues long. Losses at the gene ends were 5 bases for V and 2 bases for J; bases not matched to a gene: 12. CDR3 DNA sequence: TGTGCCAGCAGCCCATCGGGGGGAGGGCTCCCCTACAATGAGCAGTTCTTC. Protein product: CASSPSGGGLPYNEQFF. Together with reference TRBV7-8 and TRBJ2-1, the CDR3 gives the full variable domain: GAGVSQSPRYKVAKRGQDVALRCDPISGHVSLFWYQQALGQGPEFLTYFQNEAQLDKSGLPSDRFFAERPEGSVSTLKIQRTQQEDSAVYLCASSPSGGGLPYNEQFFGPGTRLTVL.

The V and J genes are TRBV27 and TRBJ2-7, with TRBD2 matching 7 bases. Unmatched junction bases numbered 8, after V lost 2 bases and J lost 7 bases. This CDR3 is 14 amino acids long. Germline V gene sequence: CDR1 MNHEY, CDR2 SMNVEV (reference sequence). The CDR3 coding sequence is TGTGCCAGCAGTTTACCGGGAGGTCGGGAGGAGCAGTACTTC. It encodes CASSLPGGREEQYF.

This sequence joins TRBV29-1 and TRBJ2-5, with 10 bases aligning to TRBD2. Trimming took 7 bases from V and 4 from J; bases not matched to a gene: 6. The germline gives CDR1 SQVTM, CDR2 ANQGSEA. This CDR3 has 13 amino acids. CDR3 sequence reads: CSASGRAVETQYF. The CDR3 DNA follows: TGCAGCGCGAGCGGGAGGGCAGTAGAGACCCAGTACTTC.

This chain connects TRBV2 to TRBJ2-7; D unresolved. The CDR3 contains 13 residues. The germline V gene has CDR1 SNHLY and CDR2 FYNNEI. Trimming removed 10 bases from V and 0 bases from J, with 13 bases in between. The CDR3 nucleotides are TGTGCCATAGAGGTGTTCAGCTCCTACGAGCAGTACTTC. Its protein is CAIEVFSSYEQYF.

This clone is a singleton in its sample. This specimen includes other DNA sequences encoding the same CDR3. The chain uses TRBV7-9 and TRBJ2-7; D gene uncertain. Germline V CDR1 and CDR2: SEHNR, FQNEAQ (reference sequence). The CDR3 totals 12 residues. The germline V and J ends were trimmed by 5 bases and 3 bases, with 8 bases remaining between them. CDR3 loop: CASSPTSYEQYF. CDR3 in DNA: TGTGCCAGCAGCCCGACCAGCTACGAGCAGTACTTC.

Details on this clone: This CDR3 is also generated by other DNA sequences in the sample. This chain links TRBV27 with TRBJ1-3; D gene ambiguous. Germline V lookup: CDR1 MNHEY, CDR2 SMNVEV (reference sequence). Trimming stripped 2 bases from V and 0 bases from J, with 5 bases between. This CDR3 is built from 14 residues. In DNA, the CDR3 is TGTGCCAGCAGTTTAACGTTCTCTGGAAACACCATATATTTT. Amino acids: CASSLTFSGNTIYF.

This chain joins TRBV6-1 and TRBJ1-1, with D perhaps TRBD1 (5 bases). Trimming left V 0 bases short and J 0 bases short, with 8 bases between. This CDR3 is 15 amino acids long. Germline lookup yields CDR1 MNHNS and CDR2 SASEGT. The CDR3 nucleotides read TGTGCCAGCAGTGAAGCGGGGCACATGAACACTGAAGCTTTCTTT. This sequence encodes CASSEAGHMNTEAFF.

The chain couples TRBV4-2 to TRBJ2-1, with D perhaps TRBD2 (5 bases). V was shortened by 4 bases and J by 6 bases, with 16 bases between the two germline ends. CDR3 length: 15 residues. Germline-derived CDR1 and CDR2 are LGHNA and YNFKEQ. CDR3 amino acids: CASSLQRPRANEQFF. Written as DNA, the CDR3 is TGTGCCAGCAGCCTCCAGCGGCCCCGAGCCAATGAGCAGTTCTTC.

The chain couples TRBV6-1 to TRBJ2-7; 9 bases align to TRBD1. Germline V gene data show CDR1 as MNHNS and CDR2 as SASEGT. With V trimmed by 6 bases and J by 4 bases, 7 bases remained unmatched. There are 14 residues in the CDR3. This CDR3 reads CASSAGTGRYEQYF. The CDR3 bases are TGTGCCAGCAGCGCCGGGACAGGGAGGTACGAGCAGTACTTC.

Comment on this clone: Other DNA sequences in this specimen translate into the identical CDR3. This chain joins TRBV5-8 and TRBJ1-5; the D gene is possibly TRBD1 (5 bases). The V gene lost 3 bases and the J gene lost 3 bases, with 16 bases spanning the gap. The CDR3 spans 16 residues. CDR1 is SGHTS, CDR2 YDEGEE, per germline. The CDR3 protein is CASSWAGPLNNQPQHF. Here the CDR3 DNA reads TGTGCCAGCAGCTGGGCAGGGCCCTTGAACAATCAGCCCCAGCATTTT.

With respect to this clone: The same CDR3 also results from other DNA sequences found in this sample. The gene calls are TRBV5-1 and TRBJ2-3; 8 bases are a match to TRBD2. CDR3 size: 14 residues. Germline CDR1 and CDR2: SGHRS and YFSETQ. V lost 0 bases to trimming and J lost 3 bases; unmatched junction nucleotides: 0. The CDR3 here is CASSLGLATDTQYF. CDR3 bases: TGCGCCAGCAGCTTGGGACTAGCGACAGATACGCAGTATTTT.

The genes are TRBV2 and TRBJ1-5; 7 bases align to TRBD1. Trimming removed 6 bases from V and 2 bases from J; junction bases left unmatched: 7. This CDR3 region has 15 residues. Per the germline V gene, CDR1 is SNHLY and CDR2 is FYNNEI. CDR3 residues: CASSATGVGNQPQHF. In DNA, the CDR3 is TGTGCCAGCAGCGCCACAGGGGTGGGCAATCAGCCCCAGCATTTT.

The chain recombines TRBV28 with TRBJ1-5, with D unresolved. The CDR3 loop spans 16 amino acids. Trimming took 2 bases from V and 6 from J, leaving 17 bases between them. Germline V gives CDR1 MDHEN, CDR2 SYDVKM. In nucleotides, the CDR3 is TGTGCCAGCAGTTTAATGGAACCGCGGACTGGTCAGCCCCAGCATTTT. Protein: CASSLMEPRTGQPQHF.

This chain connects TRBV2 to TRBJ2-3; TRBD2 agrees at 9 bases. There are 19 residues in the CDR3. Germline V gene data show CDR1 as SNHLY and CDR2 as FYNNEI. V shed 4 bases, J shed 6 bases, and the junction held 20 bases outside the gene matches. CDR3 bases: TGTGCCAGCAGTGTAAGTTTCCCTAGCGGGACGCACGGTGGTGATACGCAGTATTTT. Amino acid sequence: CASSVSFPSGTHGGDTQYF. Looking up the rest from reference TRBV2 and TRBJ2-3 gives the full variable domain: EPEVTQTPSHQVTQMGQEVILRCVPISNHLYFYWYRQILGQKVEFLVSFYNNEISEKSEIFDDQFSVERPDGSNFTLKIRSTKLEDSAMYFCASSVSFPSGTHGGDTQYFGPGTRLTVL.

The V gene is TRBV5-1, the J gene TRBJ1-4; possible D gene TRBD1, 5 bases. Germline-derived CDR1 and CDR2 are SGHRS and YFSETQ. V was pared by 8 bases and J by 2 bases, with 16 bases between. CDR3 length equals 15 residues. CDR3 sequence (DNA): TGCGCCAGTCATGAACCGGGGGTGACTAATGAAAAACTGTTTTTT. Its translation is CASHEPGVTNEKLFF.

V usage is TRBV5-1 and J usage is TRBJ1-1; 8 bases are a match to TRBD1. Germline V gene sequence: CDR1 SGHRS, CDR2 YFSETQ. With V trimmed by 4 bases and J by 0 bases, 5 bases remained unmatched. The CDR3 covers 15 residues. The CDR3 sequence: CASSLRQGMNTEAFF. The CDR3 DNA reads as TGCGCCAGCAGCCTTCGACAGGGGATGAACACTGAAGCTTTCTTT.

A note on this clone: Other DNA sequences of this sample code for an identical CDR3. The chain has TRBV9 and TRBJ2-5; D perhaps matches TRBD1 (6 bases). This CDR3 is 14 amino acids long. V was clipped by 3 bases and J by 2 bases, with 11 bases between them. The germline V gene encodes CDR1 SGDLS and CDR2 YYNGEE. The CDR3 here is CASSAGTHQETQYF. CDR3 coding DNA: TGTGCCAGCAGCGCCGGGACACATCAAGAGACCCAGTACTTC.

The V and J genes are TRBV4-1 and TRBJ2-3; 10 bases are a match to TRBD2. CDR1 and CDR2 (germline): MGHRA, YSYEKL. Germline trimming cut 0 bases from V and 4 bases from J; bases unmatched to any gene: 7. This CDR3 comprises 17 residues. The CDR3 loop is CASSQDGGAGGPDTQYF. Here the CDR3 DNA reads TGCGCCAGCAGCCAAGATGGAGGAGCGGGAGGGCCAGATACGCAGTATTTT.

The rearrangement links TRBV5-1 to TRBJ2-2; D remains ambiguous. Germline assignment: CDR1 SGHRS and CDR2 YFSETQ. V was trimmed by 2 bases and J by 3 bases, leaving 2 bases between them. This CDR3 has 12 amino acids. CDR3 sequence (DNA): TGCGCCAGCAGCTTCGACACCGGGGAGCTGTTTTTT. Its translation: CASSFDTGELFF.

The rearrangement uses TRBV7-9 and TRBJ2-1; D might be TRBD1 (6 bases). V dropped 5 bases and J dropped 7 bases, with 15 bases sitting between them. CDR1 SEHNR and CDR2 FQNEAQ come from the germline V gene (reference sequence). CDR3 length equals 14 residues. This chain's CDR3 is CASSISPQGNEQFF. In DNA, the CDR3 is TGTGCCAGCAGCATTTCCCCACAGGGAAATGAGCAGTTCTTC. The full variable domain, its missing parts supplied by reference TRBV7-9 and TRBJ2-1, is DTGVSQNPRHKITKRGQNVTFRCDPISEHNRLYWYRQTLGQGPEFLTYFQNEAQLEKSRLLSDRFSAERPKGSFSTLEIQRTEQGDSAMYLCASSISPQGNEQFFGPGTRLTVL.

The chain uses TRBV19 and TRBJ2-2; D is tentatively TRBD1 or TRBD2 (5 bases each). Per the germline V gene, CDR1 is LNHDA and CDR2 is SQIVND (reference sequence). The ends were cut back, 5 bases at V and 2 bases at J, with 9 bases in the middle. The CDR3 runs 14 residues. CDR3 nucleotides: TGTGCCAGTAGTCGGGACCCAAACACCGGGGAGCTGTTTTTT. Protein product: CASSRDPNTGELFF. The whole variable domain, remainder taken from reference TRBV19 and TRBJ2-2, is DGGITQSPKYLFRKEGQNVTLSCEQNLNHDAMYWYRQDPGQGLRLIYYSQIVNDFQKGDIAEGYSVSREKKESFPLTVTSAQKNPTAFYLCASSRDPNTGELFFGEGSRLTVL.

The chain carries TRBV18 and TRBJ2-3, with D perhaps TRBD1 (6 bases). Trimming took off 3 bases at V and 0 bases at J, with 13 bases between the two ends. The CDR3 spans 16 residues. Per germline, CDR1 KGHSH and CDR2 LQKENI. CDR3 DNA sequence: TGTGCCAGCTCACCGCGACAGGCCTCAAGCACAGATACGCAGTATTTT. It yields the protein CASSPRQASSTDTQYF.

The genes are TRBV27 and TRBJ2-1; 8 bases agree with TRBD2. The V segment lost 5 bases and the J segment 7 bases; nucleotides outside the gene matches: 10. Germline V CDR1 and CDR2: MNHEY, SMNVEV (reference sequence). The CDR3 is made up of 15 amino acids. In DNA form, the CDR3 reads TGTGCCAGCAGTACCGGGACTAGAGCCAGGAATGAGCAGTTCTTC. This gives the protein CASSTGTRARNEQFF.